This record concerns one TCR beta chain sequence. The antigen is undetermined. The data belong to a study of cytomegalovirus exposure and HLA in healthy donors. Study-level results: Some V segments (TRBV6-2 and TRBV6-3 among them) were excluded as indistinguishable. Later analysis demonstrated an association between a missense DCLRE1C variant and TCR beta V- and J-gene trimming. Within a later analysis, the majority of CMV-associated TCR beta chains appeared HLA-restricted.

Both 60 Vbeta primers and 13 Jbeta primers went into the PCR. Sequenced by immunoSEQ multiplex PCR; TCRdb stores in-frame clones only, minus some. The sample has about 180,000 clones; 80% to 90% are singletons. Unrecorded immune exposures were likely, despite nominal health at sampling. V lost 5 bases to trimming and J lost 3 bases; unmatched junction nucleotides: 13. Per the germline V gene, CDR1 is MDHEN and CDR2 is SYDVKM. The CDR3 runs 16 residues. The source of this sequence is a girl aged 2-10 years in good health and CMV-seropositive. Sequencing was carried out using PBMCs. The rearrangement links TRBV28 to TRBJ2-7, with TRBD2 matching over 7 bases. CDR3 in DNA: TGTGCCAGCAGTCCTGCTTGGGAGGGCGGGTACTACGAGCAGTACTTC. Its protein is CASSPAWEGGYYEQYF.